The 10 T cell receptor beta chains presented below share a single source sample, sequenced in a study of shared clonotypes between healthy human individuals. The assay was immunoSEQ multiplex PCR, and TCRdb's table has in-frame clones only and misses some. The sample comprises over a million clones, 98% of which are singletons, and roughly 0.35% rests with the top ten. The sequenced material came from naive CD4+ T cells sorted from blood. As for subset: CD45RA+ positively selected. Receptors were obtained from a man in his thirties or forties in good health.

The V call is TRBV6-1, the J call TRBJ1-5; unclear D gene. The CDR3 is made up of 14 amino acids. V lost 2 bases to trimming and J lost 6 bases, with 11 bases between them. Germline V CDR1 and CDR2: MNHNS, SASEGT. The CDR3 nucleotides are TGTGCCAGCAGTGAAATTTTCTTTAGTCAGCCCCAGCATTTT. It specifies CASSEIFFSQPQHF.

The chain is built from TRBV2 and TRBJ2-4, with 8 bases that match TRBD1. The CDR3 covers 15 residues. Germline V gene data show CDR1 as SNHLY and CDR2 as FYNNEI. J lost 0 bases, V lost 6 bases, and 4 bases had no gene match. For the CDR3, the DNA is TGTGCCAGCAGAACCGACAGGGGAGCCAAAAACATTCAGTACTTC. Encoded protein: CASRTDRGAKNIQYF.

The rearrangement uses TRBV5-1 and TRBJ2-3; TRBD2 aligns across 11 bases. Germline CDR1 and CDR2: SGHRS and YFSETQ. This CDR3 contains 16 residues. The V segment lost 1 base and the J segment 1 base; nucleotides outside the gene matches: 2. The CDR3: CASSLLGLAGTDTQYF. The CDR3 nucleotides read TGCGCCAGCAGCTTGTTGGGACTAGCGGGCACAGATACGCAGTATTTT.

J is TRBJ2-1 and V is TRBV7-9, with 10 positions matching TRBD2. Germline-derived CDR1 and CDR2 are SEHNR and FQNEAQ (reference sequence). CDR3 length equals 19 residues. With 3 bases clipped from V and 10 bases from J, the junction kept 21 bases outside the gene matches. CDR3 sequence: CASSLGFGSLAGVLLEQFF. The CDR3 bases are TGTGCCAGCAGCTTGGGATTCGGGAGTCTAGCGGGAGTATTGCTGGAGCAGTTCTTC.

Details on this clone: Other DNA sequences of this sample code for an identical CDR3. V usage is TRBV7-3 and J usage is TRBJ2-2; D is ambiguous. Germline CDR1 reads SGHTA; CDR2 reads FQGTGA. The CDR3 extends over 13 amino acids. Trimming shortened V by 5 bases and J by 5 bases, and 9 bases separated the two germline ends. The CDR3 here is CASSLKGTGELFF. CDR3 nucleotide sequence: TGTGCCAGCAGCCTAAAAGGGACCGGGGAGCTGTTTTTT.

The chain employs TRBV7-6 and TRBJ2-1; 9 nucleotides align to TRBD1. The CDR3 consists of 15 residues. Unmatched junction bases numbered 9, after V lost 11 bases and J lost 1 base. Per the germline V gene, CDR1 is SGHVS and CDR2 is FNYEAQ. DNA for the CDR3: TGTGCCGTTTCGGGGGACAGGGAGTCCTACAATGAGCAGTTCTTC. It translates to CAVSGDRESYNEQFF.

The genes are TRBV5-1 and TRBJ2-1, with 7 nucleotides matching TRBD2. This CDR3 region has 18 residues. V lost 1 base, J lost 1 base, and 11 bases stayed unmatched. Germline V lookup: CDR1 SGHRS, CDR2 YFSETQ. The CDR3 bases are TGCGCCAGCAGCTTGCAGGGCTTGCGGGAGTGGTCCTACAATGAGCAGTTCTTC. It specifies CASSLQGLREWSYNEQFF.

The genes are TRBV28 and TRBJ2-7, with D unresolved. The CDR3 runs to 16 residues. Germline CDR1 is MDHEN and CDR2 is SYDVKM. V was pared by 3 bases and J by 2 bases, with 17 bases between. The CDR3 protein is CASSFLSLGPPYEQYF. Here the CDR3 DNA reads TGTGCCAGCAGTTTCCTTTCCCTCGGCCCTCCCTACGAGCAGTACTTC.

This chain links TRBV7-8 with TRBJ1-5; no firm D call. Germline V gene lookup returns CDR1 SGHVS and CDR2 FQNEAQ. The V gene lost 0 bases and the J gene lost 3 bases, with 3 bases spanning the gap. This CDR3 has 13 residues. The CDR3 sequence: CASSLAANQPQHF. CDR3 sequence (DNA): TGTGCCAGCAGCTTAGCCGCCAATCAGCCCCAGCATTTT. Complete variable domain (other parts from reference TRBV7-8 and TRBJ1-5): GAGVSQSPRYKVAKRGQDVALRCDPISGHVSLFWYQQALGQGPEFLTYFQNEAQLDKSGLPSDRFFAERPEGSVSTLKIQRTQQEDSAVYLCASSLAANQPQHFGDGTRLSIL.

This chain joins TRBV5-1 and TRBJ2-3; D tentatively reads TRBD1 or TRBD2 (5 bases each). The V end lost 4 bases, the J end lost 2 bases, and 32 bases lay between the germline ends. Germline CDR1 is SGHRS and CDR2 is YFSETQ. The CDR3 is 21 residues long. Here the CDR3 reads CASSGSLRDPQPDFNTDTQYF. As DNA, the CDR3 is TGCGCCAGCAGCGGTTCGCTACGGGACCCACAGCCCGACTTTAACACAGATACGCAGTATTTT. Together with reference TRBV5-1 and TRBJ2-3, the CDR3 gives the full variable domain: KAGVTQTPRYLIKTRGQQVTLSCSPISGHRSVSWYQQTPGQGLQFLFEYFSETQRNKGNFPGRFSGRQFSNSRSEMNVSTLELGDSALYLCASSGSLRDPQPDFNTDTQYFGPGTRLTVL.